Sequencing of this T cell receptor beta chain was carried out in a study of T cell responses to AZD1222 COVID-19 vaccine. Study-level points and caveats: Mostly white British, mostly female donors; authors suggested clonal diversity may be underestimated.

The data were produced by immunoSEQ multiplex PCR, yet TCRdb's version contains in-frame clones alone and is incomplete. The sample consists of some 130,000 clones, under 90% of them appearing once. This CDR3 is built from 15 residues. From germline, CDR1 is SNHLY and CDR2 FYNNEI. Trimming took off 7 bases at V and 6 bases at J, with 16 bases between the two ends. A word on this clone: Antigen unknown.

The sequences come from peripheral blood, collected on day 0 of AZD1222 vaccination. This sequence joins TRBV2 and TRBJ1-6, with TRBD1 as a possible D gene (5 bases). The receptor was derived from an adult in good health. The CDR3 DNA reads as TGTGCCAGCAAGCAGTGGGACGGAGGTAATTCACCCCTCCACTTT. Amino acids: CASKQWDGGNSPLHF. The variable domain in full, completed from reference TRBV2 and TRBJ1-6, reads EPEVTQTPSHQVTQMGQEVILRCVPISNHLYFYWYRQILGQKVEFLVSFYNNEISEKSEIFDDQFSVERPDGSNFTLKIRSTKLEDSAMYFCASKQWDGGNSPLHFGNGTRLTVT.